Listed below are T cell receptor beta chains from one sample, sequenced in a study of cytomegalovirus exposure and HLA in healthy donors. Repertoires were generated with immunoSEQ multiplex PCR, while TCRdb's copy carries only in-frame clones and drops some. In the table there are about 160,000 clones, around three quarters of which are singletons. The specimen was PBMCs. The receptor source for this set is a woman aged 40-49 years in good health and CMV-seronegative. Each CDR3 is given without its conserved first and last residue.

V: TRBV25-1
J: TRBJ2-1
length: 10
CDR3: ASSLGVREQF

V: TRBV19
J: TRBJ2-3
length: 12
CDR3: ASIPGVGTDTQY

V: TRBV6-1
J: TRBJ1-3
length: 12
CDR3: ASIRQGTGNTIY

V: TRBV5-1
J: TRBJ2-3
length: 13
CDR3: ASSFSSPGTDTQY

V: TRBV5-1
J: TRBJ2-3
length: 13
CDR3: ASSLGGQRTDTQY

V: TRBV6-6
J: TRBJ1-1
length: 9
CDR3: ASSTAGEAF

V: TRBV27
J: TRBJ1-1
length: 11
CDR3: ASSLTGDTEAF

V: TRBV6-6
J: TRBJ2-7
length: 12
CDR3: ASSPAGRSYEQY

V: TRBV7-9
J: TRBJ1-5
length: 13
CDR3: ASSTGQGLNQPQH

V: TRBV5-5
J: TRBJ1-1
length: 13
CDR3: ASSLKGTGATEAF

V: TRBV28
J: TRBJ1-4
length: 11
CDR3: ASSFDREGKLF

V: TRBV30
J: TRBJ1-1
length: 10
CDR3: AWQQEDTEAF

V: TRBV7-2
J: TRBJ2-1
length: 11
CDR3: ASSLAREGEQF

V: TRBV2
J: TRBJ2-7
length: 12
CDR3: ASSPGTSGYEQY

V: TRBV6-1
J: TRBJ1-5
length: 13
CDR3: ASSEFRRDGQPQH

V: TRBV6-5
J: TRBJ2-1
length: 13
CDR3: ASTLASGRNNEQF

V: TRBV2
J: TRBJ2-5
length: 14
CDR3: ASSARDRHVQETQY

V: TRBV6-6
J: TRBJ1-5
length: 12
CDR3: ASSSGSGNQPQH

V: TRBV7-9
J: TRBJ2-5
length: 12
CDR3: ASSLSGTEETQY

V: TRBV6-4
J: TRBJ2-2
length: 12
CDR3: ATKDRMNTGELF

V: TRBV11-3
J: TRBJ1-1
length: 12
CDR3: ASSPNPTGEAAF

V: TRBV2
J: TRBJ1-4
length: 12
CDR3: ASNMRGRSEKLF

V: TRBV19
J: TRBJ2-5
length: 16
CDR3: ASSIRGGTSGRGETQY

V: TRBV6-5
J: TRBJ2-7
length: 13
CDR3: ASSTRPVQGYEQY